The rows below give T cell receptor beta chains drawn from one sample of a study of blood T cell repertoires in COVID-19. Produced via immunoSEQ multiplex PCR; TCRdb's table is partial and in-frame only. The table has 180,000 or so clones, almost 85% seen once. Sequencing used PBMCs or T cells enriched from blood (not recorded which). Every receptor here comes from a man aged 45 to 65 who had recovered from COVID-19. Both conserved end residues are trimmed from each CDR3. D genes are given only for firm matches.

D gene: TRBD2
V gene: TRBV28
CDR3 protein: ASSFSGGRPHNEQF

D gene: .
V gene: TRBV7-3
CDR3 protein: ASSLPNTDTQY

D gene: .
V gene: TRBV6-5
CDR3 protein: ASRTRVSGANVLT

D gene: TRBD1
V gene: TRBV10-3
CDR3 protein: AIGKGTGGAYEQY

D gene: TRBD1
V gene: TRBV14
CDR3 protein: ASSQLTGGSGYT

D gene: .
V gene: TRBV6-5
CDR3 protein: ASSRPGLETQY

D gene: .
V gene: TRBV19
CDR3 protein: ASSSGRGSPLH

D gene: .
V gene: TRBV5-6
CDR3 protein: ASSPPWERTYNEQF

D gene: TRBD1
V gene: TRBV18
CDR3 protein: ASSPPGQGDEKLF

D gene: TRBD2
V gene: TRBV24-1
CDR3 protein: ATSDGGTSGSSLDTQY

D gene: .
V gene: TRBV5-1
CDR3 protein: ASSLGQSVAGELF

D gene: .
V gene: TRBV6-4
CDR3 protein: ASSDGVGSPLH

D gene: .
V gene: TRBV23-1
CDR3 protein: ARANAGPTDTQY

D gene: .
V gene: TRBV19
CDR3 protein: ASSPLPTGNTEAF

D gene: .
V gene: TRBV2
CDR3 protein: ASSRTENYGYT

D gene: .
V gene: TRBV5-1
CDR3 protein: ASSFPDQGKSEAF

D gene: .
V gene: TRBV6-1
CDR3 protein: ASSELVVNTGELF

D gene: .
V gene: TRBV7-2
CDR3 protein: ASSSITYNSPLH

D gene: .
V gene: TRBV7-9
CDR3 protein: ASSSSDRDEQF

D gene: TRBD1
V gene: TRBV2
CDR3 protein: ATRTGWANYGYT

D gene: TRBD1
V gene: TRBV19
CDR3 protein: ASKTGAEAF

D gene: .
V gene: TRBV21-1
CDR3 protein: ASSKVRHLNTEAF

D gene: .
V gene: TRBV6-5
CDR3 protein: ASRTDSEQY

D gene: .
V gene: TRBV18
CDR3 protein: ASSQVSATDTQY

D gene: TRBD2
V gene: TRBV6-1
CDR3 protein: ASSEAVQGLGSYNEQF

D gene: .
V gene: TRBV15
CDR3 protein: ATSRDRGFNTEAF

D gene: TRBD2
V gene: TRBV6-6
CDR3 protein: ASRSGGQDTQY

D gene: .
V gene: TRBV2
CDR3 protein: ASSEGGGTEAF

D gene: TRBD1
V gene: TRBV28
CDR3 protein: ASSSRGAEKLF

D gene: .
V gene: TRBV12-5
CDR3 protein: ASASDFRENQPQH

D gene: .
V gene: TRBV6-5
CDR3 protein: ASAKQGNNYGYT

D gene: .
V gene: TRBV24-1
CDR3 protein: ATSDSGPRGELF

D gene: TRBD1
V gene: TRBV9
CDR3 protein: ASSVDQGVADTQY

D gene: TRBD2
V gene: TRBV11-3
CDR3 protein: ASSPGEREITDTQY

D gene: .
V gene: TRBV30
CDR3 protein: AWIPDRPNTEAF

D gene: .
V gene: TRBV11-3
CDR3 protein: ASSPYRDSHGTEQY

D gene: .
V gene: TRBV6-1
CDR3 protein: ASSEEDYTDTQY

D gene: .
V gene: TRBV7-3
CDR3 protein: ASSLRPSDPQY

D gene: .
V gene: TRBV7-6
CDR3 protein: ASSSQDSRSYGYT

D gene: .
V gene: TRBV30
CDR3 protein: AWREGQAF